The rows below give T cell receptor beta chains drawn from one sample of a study of control samples from healthy donors and cancer patients. Measured with immunoSEQ multiplex PCR; TCRdb has only the in-frame clones, and not every one. The table has 65,000 to 85,000 clones, around 90% seen once. What was sequenced was PBMCs. These receptors were collected from a woman aged 45 to 65 with colorectal cancer. The CDR3 runs from the conserved cysteine through the conserved F or W. A D gene is named only where the DNA matches it firmly. Not every row has a clone size; where given, it reads once, few, many or a size class.

d_gene,abundance,v_gene,j_gene,CDR3nt,CDR3aa
.,.,TRBV30,TRBJ1-3,TGTGCCTGGAGTGTACGCTTCAGGAATCCCGGAAACACCATATATTTT,CAWSVRFRNPGNTIYF
.,.,TRBV21-1,TRBJ2-2,TGTGCCAGCAGCAAAGGGGACACCACGAACACCGGGGAGCTGTTTTTT,CASSKGDTTNTGELFF
TRBD1,.,TRBV6-6,TRBJ1-1,TGTGCCAGCAGTTACGGCGGACAGGGGTACACTGAAGCTTTCTTT,CASSYGGQGYTEAFF
.,.,TRBV10-3,TRBJ1-3,TGTGCCATCAGTGGGGGACAAGCCTCTGGAAACACCATATATTTT,CAISGGQASGNTIYF
.,.,TRBV6-6,TRBJ2-5,TGTGCCAGCAGACCACCGGGACCAGGGGAGACCCAGTACTTC,CASRPPGPGETQYF
.,.,TRBV3-1/TRBV3-2,TRBJ2-2,TGTGCCAGCAGCCAAGAACCGGGTAACACCGGGGAGCTGTTTTTT,CASSQEPGNTGELFF
TRBD2,.,TRBV15,TRBJ2-5,TGTGCCACCAGCAGGCGCGGGGGTGTGGAGACCCAGTACTTC,CATSRRGGVETQYF
TRBD1,few,TRBV5-4,TRBJ2-3,TGTGCCAGCAGCATCGGACAGGGGGCCGCAGATACGCAGTATTTT,CASSIGQGAADTQYF
TRBD1,once,TRBV5-6,TRBJ1-2,TGTGCCAGCAGCTTAAGGACAGGTGACTTCTATGGCTACACCTTC,CASSLRTGDFYGYTF
.,.,TRBV19,TRBJ1-2,TGTGCCAGTAGGTTGACAGGTGATGGCTACACCTTC,CASRLTGDGYTF
.,.,TRBV10-1,TRBJ1-2,TGCGCCAGCAGTGAGGACGGACTGACCTCCGGCTACACCTTC,CASSEDGLTSGYTF
.,.,TRBV4-3,TRBJ2-2,TGCGCCAGCAGCCAAGAAGTACAGGGAGGCACCGGGGAGCTGTTTTTT,CASSQEVQGGTGELFF
TRBD1,.,TRBV2,TRBJ1-2,TGTGCCAGCAGAGATAGGACAGGGAAGAACTATGGCTACACCTTC,CASRDRTGKNYGYTF
.,.,TRBV24-1,TRBJ2-2,TGTGCCACCAGTGGAGCGGGCACCGGGGAGCTGTTTTTT,CATSGAGTGELFF
.,.,TRBV2,TRBJ2-1,TGTGCCAGCAGTACCCTTGAGCAGTTCTTC,CASSTLEQFF
.,.,TRBV6-1,TRBJ1-1,TGTGCCAGCAGTGAAATGGGGGGCACTGAAGCTTTCTTT,CASSEMGGTEAFF
.,.,TRBV6-1,TRBJ2-4,TGTGCCAGCAGTGAAGGGTACGGACACCTAAAAAACATTCAGTACTTC,CASSEGYGHLKNIQYF
.,.,TRBV18,TRBJ2-2,TGTGCCAGCTCACGGGTTCTAGCTTTTGCGAACACCGGGGAGCTGTTTTTT,CASSRVLAFANTGELFF
.,.,TRBV12-3/TRBV12-4,TRBJ1-6,TGTGCCACACTCGGGGCGGATAATTCACCCCTCCACTTT,CATLGADNSPLHF
.,few,TRBV7-9,TRBJ1-1,TGTGCCAGCAGGCAAGCCCGGAACACTGAAGCTTTCTTT,CASRQARNTEAFF
.,.,TRBV3-1/TRBV3-2,TRBJ1-4,TGTGCCAGCAGCCAAGGGGGGGACGGGGAAAAACTGTTTTTT,CASSQGGDGEKLFF
.,few,TRBV6-1,TRBJ1-2,TGTGCCAGCAGTGAAAGGGGACGCCTGGGCCTCACCTTC,CASSERGRLGLTF
TRBD1,.,TRBV6-1,TRBJ2-1,TGTGCCAGCAGTGAAAGGGGGACAGGGGTAGGGCCGAGTTCCTACAATGAGCAGTTCTTC,CASSERGTGVGPSSYNEQFF
TRBD1,.,TRBV2,TRBJ2-5,TGTGCCAGCAGAACCGGGACAGGGGAAGAGACCCAGTACTTC,CASRTGTGEETQYF
.,once,TRBV29-1,TRBJ2-1,TGCAGCGCAACGACAGGCGCCTTCGGGGAGCAGTTCTTC,CSATTGAFGEQFF
TRBD1,once,TRBV28,TRBJ1-6,TGTGCCAGCAGTCCCGACAGGGGGCTTGGGTCACCCCTCCACTTT,CASSPDRGLGSPLHF
TRBD1,.,TRBV5-4,TRBJ1-2,TGTGCCAGCAGCTTAGACAGGGGGCGCAAGAACTATGGCTACACCTTC,CASSLDRGRKNYGYTF
.,.,TRBV7-2,TRBJ2-3,TGTGCCAGCAGCCGTAGCTGGGATACGCAGTATTTT,CASSRSWDTQYF
.,.,TRBV19,TRBJ2-2,TGTGCCAGTCTTAAAGGCGGGGAGCTGTTTTTT,CASLKGGELFF
.,.,TRBV6-8,TRBJ1-1,TGTGCCAGCAGGAGGCCCCCGGTCACTGAAGCTTTCTTT,CASRRPPVTEAFF
TRBD2,.,TRBV5-4,TRBJ2-5,TGTGCCAGCAGCTTGTTTCTGCAAGCGGGGGGGCAAGAGACCCAGTACTTC,CASSLFLQAGGQETQYF
.,.,TRBV5-1,TRBJ2-5,TGCGCCAGCAGCTTGGAGGTTGCAACAGGGGAGACCCAGTACTTC,CASSLEVATGETQYF
TRBD2,.,TRBV20-1,TRBJ2-3,TGCAGTGCTAGTGGTAGCGGGGGCGTCACGGATACGCAGTATTTT,CSASGSGGVTDTQYF
TRBD1,.,TRBV6-2/TRBV6-3,TRBJ1-5,TGTGCCAGCAGTTCGGACAGGAGGCAGCCCCAGCATTTT,CASSSDRRQPQHF
.,.,TRBV7-3,TRBJ1-2,TGTGCCAGCAGCCCTCAAGGGGGAGAGTATGGCTACACCTTC,CASSPQGGEYGYTF
TRBD1,.,TRBV3-1/TRBV3-2,TRBJ1-5,TGTGCCAGCAGCACTCAGGGGGGTCAGCCCCAGCATTTT,CASSTQGGQPQHF
.,.,TRBV20-1,TRBJ1-2,TGCAGTGCTAGTCGGGCAGGTATTAACTATGGCTACACCTTC,CSASRAGINYGYTF
.,.,TRBV19,TRBJ1-3,TGTGCCAGCTCCCCCCCGTCCCGTATCTCCCTTGGAAACACCATATATTTT,CASSPPSRISLGNTIYF
TRBD2,once,TRBV6-4,TRBJ2-1,TGTGCCAGCAGTGACTCTGGCGGGGGGGTACATGAGCAGTTCTTC,CASSDSGGGVHEQFF
.,.,TRBV27,TRBJ1-1,TGTGCCAGCAGCCGGAAGTCGGACACTGAAGCTTTCTTT,CASSRKSDTEAFF
TRBD2,.,TRBV27,TRBJ2-5,TGTGCCAGCAGTGGGGACGGACTAGCGGGGGGTCAAGAGACCCAGTACTTC,CASSGDGLAGGQETQYF
.,.,TRBV15,TRBJ1-1,TGTGCCACCAGCAGAGATCGGGGGAGGGTCGAAGCTTTCTTT,CATSRDRGRVEAFF
TRBD2,.,TRBV4-3,TRBJ2-5,TGCGCCAGCAGCCAAGACGGGCTAGCGGGGGGTTCGCAAGAGACCCAGTACTTC,CASSQDGLAGGSQETQYF
TRBD1,.,TRBV18,TRBJ2-3,TGTGCCAGCTCACCGAGGGACAGAGCTAGCACAGATACGCAGTATTTT,CASSPRDRASTDTQYF
.,.,TRBV28,TRBJ1-5,TGTGCCAGCAGTTCGGGGGCCCTAGGCAATCAGCCCCAGCATTTT,CASSSGALGNQPQHF
.,.,TRBV3-1/TRBV3-2,TRBJ1-6,TGTGCCAGCAGCTCAGCGGGGGGGGAGGGAGCACCCCTCCACTTT,CASSSAGGEGAPLHF
TRBD1,.,TRBV12-5,TRBJ2-3,TGTGCTAGTGGTCCACCTTTGGACAGGGGGAAAGATACGCAGTATTTT,CASGPPLDRGKDTQYF
.,.,TRBV7-6,TRBJ1-5,TGTGCCAGCAGCTTAGAGCCTGCGGCTGATATTGCCAATCAGCCCCAGCATTTT,CASSLEPAADIANQPQHF
TRBD1,.,TRBV12-5,TRBJ2-1,TGTGCTAGTGGTTTGGGAGGGACAGCCTACAATGAGCAGTTCTTC,CASGLGGTAYNEQFF
.,.,TRBV6-4,TRBJ2-2,TGTGCCAGCAGTGGTCAGGCCCAAACCGGGGAGCTGTTTTTT,CASSGQAQTGELFF